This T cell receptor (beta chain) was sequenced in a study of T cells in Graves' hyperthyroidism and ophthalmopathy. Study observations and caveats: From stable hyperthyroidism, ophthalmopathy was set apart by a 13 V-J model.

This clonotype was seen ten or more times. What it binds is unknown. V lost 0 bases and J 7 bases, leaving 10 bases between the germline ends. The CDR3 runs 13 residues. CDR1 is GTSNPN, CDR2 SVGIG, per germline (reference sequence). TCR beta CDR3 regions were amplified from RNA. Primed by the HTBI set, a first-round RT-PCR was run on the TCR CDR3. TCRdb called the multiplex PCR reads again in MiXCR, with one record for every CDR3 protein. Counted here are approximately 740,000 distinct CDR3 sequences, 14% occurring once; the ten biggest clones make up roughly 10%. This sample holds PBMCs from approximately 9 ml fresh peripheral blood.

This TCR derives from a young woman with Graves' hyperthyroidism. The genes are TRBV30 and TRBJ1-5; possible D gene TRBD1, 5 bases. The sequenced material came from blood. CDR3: CAWSVGGAQPQHF. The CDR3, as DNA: TGTGCCTGGAGTGTCGGGGGAGCACAGCCCCAGCATTTT.